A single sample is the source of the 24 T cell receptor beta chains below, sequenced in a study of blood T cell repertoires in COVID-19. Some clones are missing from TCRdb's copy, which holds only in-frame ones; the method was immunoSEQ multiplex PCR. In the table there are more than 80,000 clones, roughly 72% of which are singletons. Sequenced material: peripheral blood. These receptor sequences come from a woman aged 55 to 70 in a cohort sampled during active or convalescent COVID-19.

DNA of the CDR3: TGTGCCAGCAGTCAGGGACTGAACTATGGCTACACCTTC. Residues: CASSQGLNYGYTF. The V and J genes are TRBV28 and TRBJ1-2; D might be TRBD1 (5 bases). Trimming removed 5 bases from V and 2 bases from J, with 9 bases in between. Per germline, CDR1 MDHEN and CDR2 SYDVKM. CDR3 length: 13 amino acids.

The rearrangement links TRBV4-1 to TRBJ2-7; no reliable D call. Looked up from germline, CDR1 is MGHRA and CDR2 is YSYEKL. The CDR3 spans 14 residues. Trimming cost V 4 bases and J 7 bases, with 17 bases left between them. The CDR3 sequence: CASSRRLTDMEQYF. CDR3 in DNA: TGCGCCAGCAGCCGCCGGTTAACAGACATGGAGCAGTACTTC.

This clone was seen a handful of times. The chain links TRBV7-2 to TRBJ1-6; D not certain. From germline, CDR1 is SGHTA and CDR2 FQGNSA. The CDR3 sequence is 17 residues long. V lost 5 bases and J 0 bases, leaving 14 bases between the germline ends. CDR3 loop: CASSPRSRSSYNSPLHF. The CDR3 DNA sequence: TGTGCCAGCAGCCCCCGGAGTCGTAGCTCCTATAATTCACCCCTCCACTTT.

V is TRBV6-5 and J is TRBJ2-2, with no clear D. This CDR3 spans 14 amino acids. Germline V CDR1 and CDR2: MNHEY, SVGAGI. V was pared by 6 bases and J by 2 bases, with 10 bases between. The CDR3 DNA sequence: TGTGCCAGCAGCGGGTTGCGAAACACCGGGGAGCTGTTTTTT. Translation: CASSGLRNTGELFF.

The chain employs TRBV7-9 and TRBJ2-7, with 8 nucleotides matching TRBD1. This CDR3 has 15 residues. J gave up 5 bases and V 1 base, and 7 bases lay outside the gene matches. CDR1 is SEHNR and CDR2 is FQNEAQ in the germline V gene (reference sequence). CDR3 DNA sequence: TGTGCCAGCAGCTTAGTCGTCCAGGGGGCCAACGAGCAGTACTTC. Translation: CASSLVVQGANEQYF. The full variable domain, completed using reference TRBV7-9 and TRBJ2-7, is DTGVSQNPRHKITKRGQNVTFRCDPISEHNRLYWYRQTLGQGPEFLTYFQNEAQLEKSRLLSDRFSAERPKGSFSTLEIQRTEQGDSAMYLCASSLVVQGANEQYFGPGTRLTVT.

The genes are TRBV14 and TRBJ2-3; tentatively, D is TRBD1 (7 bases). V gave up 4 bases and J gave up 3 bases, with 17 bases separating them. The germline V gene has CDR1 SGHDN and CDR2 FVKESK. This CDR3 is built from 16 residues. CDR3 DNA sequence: TGTGCCAGCAGCCCACACAGGACAGGAGGGACAGATACGCAGTATTTT. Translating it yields CASSPHRTGGTDTQYF.

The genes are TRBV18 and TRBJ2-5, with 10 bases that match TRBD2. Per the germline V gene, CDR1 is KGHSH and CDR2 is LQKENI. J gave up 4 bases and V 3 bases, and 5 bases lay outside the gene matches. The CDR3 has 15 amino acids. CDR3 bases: TGTGCCAGCTCACCCCCGGGACTAGCGCCAGAGACCCAGTACTTC. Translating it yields CASSPPGLAPETQYF.

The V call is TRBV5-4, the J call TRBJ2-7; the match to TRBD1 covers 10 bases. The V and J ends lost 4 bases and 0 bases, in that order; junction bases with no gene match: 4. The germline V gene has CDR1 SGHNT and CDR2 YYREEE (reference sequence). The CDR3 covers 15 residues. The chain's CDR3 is CASSDRGQTSYEQYF. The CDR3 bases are TGTGCCAGCAGCGACAGGGGGCAGACCTCCTACGAGCAGTACTTC.

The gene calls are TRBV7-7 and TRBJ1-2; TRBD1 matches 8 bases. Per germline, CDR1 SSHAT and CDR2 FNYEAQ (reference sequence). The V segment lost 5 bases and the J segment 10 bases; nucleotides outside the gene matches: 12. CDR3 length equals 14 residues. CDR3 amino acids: CASSPLSTGEFYTF. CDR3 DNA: TGTGCCAGCAGCCCCTTATCGACAGGGGAGTTCTACACCTTC. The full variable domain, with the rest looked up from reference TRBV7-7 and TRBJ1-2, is GAGVSQSPRYKVTKRGQDVTLRCDPISSHATLYWYQQALGQGPEFLTYFNYEAQPDKSGLPSDRFSAERPEGSISTLTIQRTEQRDSAMYRCASSPLSTGEFYTFGSGTRLTVV.

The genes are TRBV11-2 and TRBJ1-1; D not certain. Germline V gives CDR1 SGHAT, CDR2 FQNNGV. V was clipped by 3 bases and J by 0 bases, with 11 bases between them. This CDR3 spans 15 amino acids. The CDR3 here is CASSFLGVLNTEAFF. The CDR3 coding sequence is TGTGCCAGCAGCTTTCTCGGAGTTTTGAACACTGAAGCTTTCTTT.

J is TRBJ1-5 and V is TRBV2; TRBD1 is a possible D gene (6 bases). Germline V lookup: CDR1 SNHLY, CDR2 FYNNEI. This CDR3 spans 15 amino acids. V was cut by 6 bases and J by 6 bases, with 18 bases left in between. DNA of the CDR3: TGTGCCAGCAGAAGACAGGTCGGAACGGGTCAGCCCCAGCATTTT. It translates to CASRRQVGTGQPQHF.

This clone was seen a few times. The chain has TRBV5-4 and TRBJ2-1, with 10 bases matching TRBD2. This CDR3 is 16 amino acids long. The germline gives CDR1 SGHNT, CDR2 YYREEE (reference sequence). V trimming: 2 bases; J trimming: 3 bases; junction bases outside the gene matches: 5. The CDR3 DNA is TGTGCCAGCAGCTTCCTAGCGGGGGAGAACTACAATGAGCAGTTCTTC. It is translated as CASSFLAGENYNEQFF.

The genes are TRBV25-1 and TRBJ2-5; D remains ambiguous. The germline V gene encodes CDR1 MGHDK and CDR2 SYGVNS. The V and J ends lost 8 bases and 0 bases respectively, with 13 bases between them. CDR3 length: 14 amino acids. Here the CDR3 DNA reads TGTGCCAGCTCCGACCCCGGAGACCAAGAGACCCAGTACTTC. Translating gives CASSDPGDQETQYF. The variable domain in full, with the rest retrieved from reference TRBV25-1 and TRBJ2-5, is EADIYQTPRYLVIGTGKKITLECSQTMGHDKMYWYQQDPGMELHLIHYSYGVNSTEKGDLSSESTVSRIRTEHFPLTLESARPSHTSQYLCASSDPGDQETQYFGPGTRLLVL.

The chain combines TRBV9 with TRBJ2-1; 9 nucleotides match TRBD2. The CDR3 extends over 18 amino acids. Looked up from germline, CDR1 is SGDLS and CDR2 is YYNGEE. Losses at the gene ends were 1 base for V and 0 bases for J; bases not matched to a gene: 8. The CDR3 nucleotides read TGTGCCAGCAGCGTAACCCTCGGAGCGGGGGGCTCCTACAATGAGCAGTTCTTC. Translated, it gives CASSVTLGAGGSYNEQFF.

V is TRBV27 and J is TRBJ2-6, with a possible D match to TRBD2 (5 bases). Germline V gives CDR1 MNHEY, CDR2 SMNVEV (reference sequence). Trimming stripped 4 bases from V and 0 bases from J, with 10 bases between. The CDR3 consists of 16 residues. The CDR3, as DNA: TGTGCCAGCAGTTCTCGTGGGAGCTCTGGGGCCAACGTCCTGACTTTC. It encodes CASSSRGSSGANVLTF.

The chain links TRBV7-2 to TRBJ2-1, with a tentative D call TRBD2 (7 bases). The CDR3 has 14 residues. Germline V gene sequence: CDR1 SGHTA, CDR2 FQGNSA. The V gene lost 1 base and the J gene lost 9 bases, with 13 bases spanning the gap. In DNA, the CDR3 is TGTGCCAGCAGCTTAGTACGGGGGGCCGCTGAGCAGTTCTTC. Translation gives CASSLVRGAAEQFF.

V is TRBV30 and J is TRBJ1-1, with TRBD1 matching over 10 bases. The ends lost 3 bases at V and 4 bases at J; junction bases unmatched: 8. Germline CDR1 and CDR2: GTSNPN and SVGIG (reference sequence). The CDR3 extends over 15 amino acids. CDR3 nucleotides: TGTGCCTGGAGAAATCGACAGGGGGCGACCACTGAAGCTTTCTTT. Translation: CAWRNRQGATTEAFF.

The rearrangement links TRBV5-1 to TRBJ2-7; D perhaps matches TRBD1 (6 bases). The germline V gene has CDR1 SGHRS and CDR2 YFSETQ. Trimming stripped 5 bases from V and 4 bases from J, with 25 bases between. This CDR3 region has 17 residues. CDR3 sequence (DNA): TGCGCCAGCAGACCAGGACCGGGACAAGGCGCTGGGTACGAGCAGTACTTC. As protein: CASRPGPGQGAGYEQYF.

CDR3 in amino acids: CASSMVDGAYAGELFF. The CDR3 DNA is TGTGCCAGTAGTATGGTGGATGGGGCTTACGCCGGGGAGCTGTTTTTT. The chain links TRBV19 to TRBJ2-2; weak D call: TRBD1 (5 bases). The germline V and J ends were trimmed by 3 bases and 6 bases, with 17 bases remaining between them. Germline V gene lookup returns CDR1 LNHDA and CDR2 SQIVND (reference sequence). This CDR3 is built from 16 residues.

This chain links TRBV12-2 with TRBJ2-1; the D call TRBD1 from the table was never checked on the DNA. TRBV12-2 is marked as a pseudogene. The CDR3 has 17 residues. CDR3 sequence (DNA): TGTGCAAGTCGCTTTAAACAGGGACAGGGAAGTTACAATGAGCAGTTCTTC. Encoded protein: CASRFKQGQGSYNEQFF.

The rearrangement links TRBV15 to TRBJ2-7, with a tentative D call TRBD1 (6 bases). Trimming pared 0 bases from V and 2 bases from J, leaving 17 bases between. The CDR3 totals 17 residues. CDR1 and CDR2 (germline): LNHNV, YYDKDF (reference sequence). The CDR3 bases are TGTGCCACCAGCAGAGAAGGAGGCACAGGGAGAACCTACGAGCAGTACTTC. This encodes CATSREGGTGRTYEQYF.

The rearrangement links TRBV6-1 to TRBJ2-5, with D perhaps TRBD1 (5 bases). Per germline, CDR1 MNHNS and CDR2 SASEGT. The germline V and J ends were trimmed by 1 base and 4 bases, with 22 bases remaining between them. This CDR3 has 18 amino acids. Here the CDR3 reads CASSEEFGYGHKAETQYF. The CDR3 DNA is TGTGCCAGCAGTGAAGAATTTGGGTATGGACACAAGGCAGAGACCCAGTACTTC.

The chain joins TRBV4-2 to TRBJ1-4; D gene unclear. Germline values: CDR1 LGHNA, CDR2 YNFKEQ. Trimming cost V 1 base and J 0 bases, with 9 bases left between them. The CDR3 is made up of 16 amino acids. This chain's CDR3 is CASSQVVQTTNEKLFF. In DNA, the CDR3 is TGTGCCAGCAGCCAAGTGGTCCAGACAACTAATGAAAAACTGTTTTTT.

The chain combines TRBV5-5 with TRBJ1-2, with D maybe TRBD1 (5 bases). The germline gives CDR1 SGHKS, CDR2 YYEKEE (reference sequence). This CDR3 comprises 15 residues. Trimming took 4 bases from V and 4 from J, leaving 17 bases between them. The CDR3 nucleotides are TGTGCCAGCAGCCTCCAGACAGACTCTTTCTATGGCTACACCTTC. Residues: CASSLQTDSFYGYTF.